Shown below are 27 T cell receptor beta chains from a single sample sequenced in a study of cytomegalovirus exposure and HLA in healthy donors. PCR employed 60 Vbeta and 13 Jbeta primers. Using immunoSEQ multiplex PCR, the repertoire was profiled, and TCRdb retains in-frame clones only, with some absent. The table records fewer than 130,000 clones, roughly 71% of them present only once. Sequenced sample: PBMCs. The receptors derive from a man aged 35-49 years in good health and CMV-seropositive.

J is TRBJ2-7 and V is TRBV2; TRBD1 matches 12 bases. CDR3 length: 14 residues. Losses at the gene ends were 8 bases for V and 3 bases for J; bases not matched to a gene: 5. Looked up from germline, CDR1 is SNHLY and CDR2 is FYNNEI. In DNA form, the CDR3 reads TGTGCCAGCGGGGGACAGGGGGCCATCTACGAGCAGTACGTC. It is translated as CASGGQGAIYEQYV.

This rearrangement joins TRBV13 to TRBJ1-5, with D tentatively TRBD1 (5 bases). CDR3 length equals 15 residues. The V gene's germline CDR1 is PRHDT and CDR2 FYEKMQ (reference sequence). V dropped 5 bases and J dropped 0 bases, with 11 bases sitting between them. Here the CDR3 reads CASSQQAYSNQPQHF. CDR3 nucleotide sequence: TGTGCCAGCAGCCAACAGGCGTATAGCAATCAGCCCCAGCATTTT.

J is TRBJ1-5 and V is TRBV7-2, with 10 bases matching TRBD1. This CDR3 contains 17 residues. Trimming at V came to 4 bases and at J to 1 base, leaving 7 bases not matched to a gene. CDR1 is SGHTA, CDR2 FQGNSA, per germline. CDR3 in amino acids: CASSSRTGGISNQPQHF. CDR3 in DNA: TGTGCCAGCAGCTCCCGGACAGGGGGGATCAGCAATCAGCCCCAGCATTTT.

This clone was counted only a few times. The chain has TRBV7-8 and TRBJ1-1, with TRBD1 matching 9 bases. CDR1 is SGHVS, CDR2 FQNEAQ, per germline. Trimming at V came to 1 base and at J to 1 base, leaving 7 bases not matched to a gene. The CDR3 is 17 amino acids. For the CDR3, the DNA is TGTGCCAGCAGCTTAGTAGGATACAGGGGGCGGAACACTGAAGCTTTCTTT. As protein: CASSLVGYRGRNTEAFF.

The gene calls are TRBV19 and TRBJ2-1; D may be TRBD1 (5 bases). V dropped 3 bases and J dropped 0 bases, with 9 bases sitting between them. Germline V CDR1 and CDR2: LNHDA, SQIVND (reference sequence). The CDR3 extends over 15 amino acids. The CDR3 sequence: CASSMGQSSYNEQFF. CDR3 DNA: TGTGCCAGTAGTATGGGGCAGAGCTCCTACAATGAGCAGTTCTTC.

The chain joins TRBV29-1 to TRBJ1-1; 7 positions agree with TRBD1. The germline V gene has CDR1 SQVTM and CDR2 ANQGSEA. V trimming: 4 bases; J trimming: 1 base; junction bases outside the gene matches: 6. The CDR3 is 14 amino acids. Here the CDR3 DNA reads TGCAGCGTTGGGGGACAGTTTACGAACACTGAAGCTTTCTTT. Translation: CSVGGQFTNTEAFF. Full variable domain (remainder filled in from reference TRBV29-1 and TRBJ1-1): SAVISQKPSRDICQRGTSLTIQCQVDSQVTMMFWYRQQPGQSLTLIATANQGSEATYESGFVIDKFPISRPNLTFSTLTVSNMSPEDSSIYLCSVGGQFTNTEAFFGQGTRLTVV.

The chain carries TRBV7-9 and TRBJ2-5; D is possibly TRBD1 (5 bases). The germline gives CDR1 SEHNR, CDR2 FQNEAQ (reference sequence). V was shortened by 6 bases and J by 3 bases, with 11 bases between the two germline ends. The CDR3 length is 13 residues. CDR3 loop: CASSPDTKETQYF. In DNA, the CDR3 is TGTGCCAGCAGTCCGGACACCAAAGAGACCCAGTACTTC. The full variable domain, its missing parts supplied by reference TRBV7-9 and TRBJ2-5, is DTGVSQNPRHKITKRGQNVTFRCDPISEHNRLYWYRQTLGQGPEFLTYFQNEAQLEKSRLLSDRFSAERPKGSFSTLEIQRTEQGDSAMYLCASSPDTKETQYFGPGTRLLVL.

The V call is TRBV2, the J call TRBJ2-2, with 11 nucleotides matching TRBD2. Germline lookup yields CDR1 SNHLY and CDR2 FYNNEI. V gave up 8 bases and J gave up 5 bases; unmatched junction bases: 13. The length of the CDR3 is 17 residues. CDR3 loop: CASLGTSGRTVTGELFF. CDR3 nucleotides: TGTGCCAGCCTCGGGACTAGCGGACGAACTGTGACCGGGGAGCTGTTTTTT.

The genes are TRBV19 and TRBJ2-1; 9 bases are shared with TRBD2. Unmatched junction bases numbered 11, after V lost 7 bases and J lost 7 bases. The CDR3 spans 15 residues. Germline loops: CDR1 LNHDA, CDR2 SQIVND (reference sequence). CDR3 residues: CASMGSGSFTNEQFF. DNA for the CDR3: TGTGCCAGTATGGGTAGCGGGAGTTTTACGAATGAGCAGTTCTTC.

V is TRBV30 and J is TRBJ2-3; 9 bases match TRBD2. V shed 4 bases, J shed 8 bases, and the junction held 10 bases outside the gene matches. Germline V gene sequence: CDR1 GTSNPN, CDR2 SVGIG (reference sequence). The CDR3 length is 14 residues. The CDR3 here is CAWTPVGGRGTQYF. In nucleotides, the CDR3 is TGTGCCTGGACCCCGGTGGGCGGGAGGGGTACGCAGTATTTT.

The chain couples TRBV4-2 to TRBJ2-3; 10 positions match TRBD1. V shed 0 bases, J shed 5 bases, and the junction held 14 bases outside the gene matches. Germline CDR1 and CDR2: LGHNA and YNFKEQ. This CDR3 region has 19 residues. The CDR3 DNA is TGTGCCAGCAGCCAAGAAGGGGCAAGGGGACAGGGGAGAATAGATACGCAGTATTTT. Translation: CASSQEGARGQGRIDTQYF.

This clone was seen many times. The rearrangement joins TRBV6-6 to TRBJ2-7, with 8 bases identical to TRBD2. Germline-derived CDR1 and CDR2 are MNHNY and SVGAGI (reference sequence). CDR3 length: 15 amino acids. Trimming removed 2 bases from V and 2 bases from J; junction bases left unmatched: 5. The CDR3 protein is CASSYGGGRPYEQYV. The CDR3 region has the DNA TGTGCCAGCAGTTACGGAGGCGGGAGGCCCTACGAGCAGTACGTC.

The rearrangement links TRBV5-1 to TRBJ1-3; D is unresolved. Germline V gene data show CDR1 as SGHRS and CDR2 as YFSETQ. Trimming took 0 bases from V and 0 from J, leaving 7 bases between them. The CDR3 totals 15 residues. The CDR3, as DNA: TGCGCCAGCAGCTTGGAGTCACTCTCTGGAAACACCATATATTTT. It yields the protein CASSLESLSGNTIYF. The entire variable domain, with the rest obtained from reference TRBV5-1 and TRBJ1-3, is as follows: KAGVTQTPRYLIKTRGQQVTLSCSPISGHRSVSWYQQTPGQGLQFLFEYFSETQRNKGNFPGRFSGRQFSNSRSEMNVSTLELGDSALYLCASSLESLSGNTIYFGEGSWLTVV.

The rearrangement uses TRBV5-1 and TRBJ1-2; TRBD1 aligns across 11 bases. The V gene's germline CDR1 is SGHRS and CDR2 YFSETQ. There are 18 residues in the CDR3. The trim removed 2 bases at V and 0 bases at J, leaving 9 bases unmatched. CDR3 loop: CASSFPGQGVGPNYGYTF. The CDR3 DNA reads TGCGCCAGCAGCTTCCCGGGACAGGGGGTTGGTCCTAACTATGGCTACACCTTC. The full variable domain, in which reference TRBV5-1 and TRBJ1-2 provide the parts outside the CDR3, is KAGVTQTPRYLIKTRGQQVTLSCSPISGHRSVSWYQQTPGQGLQFLFEYFSETQRNKGNFPGRFSGRQFSNSRSEMNVSTLELGDSALYLCASSFPGQGVGPNYGYTFGSGTRLTVV.

This clone was picked up a small number of times. The junction departs from the called germline gene at one end, perhaps through a read error. The chain combines TRBV5-6 with TRBJ1-3, with D possibly matching TRBD1 (6 bases). Germline CDR1 is SGHDT and CDR2 is YYEEEE. This CDR3 region has 14 residues. The chain's CDR3 is CASSPGVSGHTIYF. In DNA form, the CDR3 reads TGTGCCAGCAGCCCAGGGGTTAGTGGACACACCATATATTTT.

V gene TRBV6-4 combines with J gene TRBJ1-2; 10 nucleotides agree with TRBD1. The CDR3 length is 15 residues. CDR1 and CDR2 from the germline V gene are MRHNA and SNTAGT. V was clipped by 6 bases and J by 5 bases; unmatched bases: 9. The CDR3 sequence: CASRGTGEQGYGYTF. The DNA of the CDR3 is TGTGCCAGCAGGGGGACAGGGGAGCAGGGATATGGCTACACCTTC.

The chain couples TRBV19 to TRBJ2-2; 7 bases map to TRBD1. The J segment lost 5 bases and the V segment lost 7 bases, leaving 13 bases of the junction unmatched. Germline CDR1 and CDR2: LNHDA and SQIVND (reference sequence). The CDR3 contains 16 residues. The CDR3 DNA is TGTGCCAGTACCAAGGGGGCCGACAGACTAACCGGGGAGCTGTTTTTT. Translating it yields CASTKGADRLTGELFF.

This chain links TRBV5-1 with TRBJ2-7, with TRBD2 identical over 8 bases. Germline V gene lookup returns CDR1 SGHRS and CDR2 YFSETQ. V dropped 6 bases and J dropped 4; count of bases not matched to a gene: 12. The CDR3 consists of 15 residues. The CDR3 region is CASTYSSGGGYEQYF. Written as DNA, the CDR3 is TGCGCCAGCACCTACTCATCGGGAGGGGGATACGAGCAGTACTTC.

This clone was detected only a few times. The V call is TRBV28, the J call TRBJ2-1, with 8 bases identical to TRBD2. CDR3 length equals 12 residues. Germline-derived CDR1 and CDR2 are MDHEN and SYDVKM. V lost 5 bases, J lost 11 bases, and 5 bases stayed unmatched. The CDR3 reads CASSLAGGQQFF. CDR3 nucleotide sequence: TGTGCCAGCAGTCTTGCGGGAGGACAGCAGTTCTTC.

The genes are TRBV27 and TRBJ2-7; 8 positions match TRBD2. V lost 2 bases to trimming and J lost 5 bases; unmatched junction nucleotides: 11. This CDR3 region has 16 residues. Germline V lookup: CDR1 MNHEY, CDR2 SMNVEV (reference sequence). The CDR3 loop reads CASSLLSGLVGNEQYF. CDR3 sequence (DNA): TGTGCCAGCAGTTTACTTTCGGGACTAGTCGGGAACGAGCAGTACTTC.

The CDR3 region is CSVEDGSGYEQYF. For the CDR3, the DNA is TGCAGCGTTGAAGATGGTTCGGGCTACGAGCAGTACTTC. This chain connects TRBV29-1 to TRBJ2-7; D is unclear. V lost 0 bases and J lost 3, with 9 bases in between. Germline V gene lookup returns CDR1 SQVTM and CDR2 ANQGSEA. This CDR3 region has 13 residues.

This clone has just a few counts. J is TRBJ1-2 and V is TRBV29-1, with 10 bases identical to TRBD1. In germline, CDR1 is SQVTM, CDR2 ANQGSEA. V lost 3 bases and J lost 6; bases outside the gene matches: 4. The CDR3 is 13 residues long. The CDR3 nucleotides read TGCAGCGTTGAGGTGGACAGGGGGAATGGCTACACCTTC. Translating gives CSVEVDRGNGYTF.

The V and J genes are TRBV14 and TRBJ1-1; no reliable D call. Germline CDR1 reads SGHDN; CDR2 reads FVKESK. There are 13 residues in the CDR3. V gave up 3 bases and J gave up 5 bases, with 10 bases separating them. The CDR3 region is CASSQSLWTEAFF. The DNA of the CDR3 is TGTGCCAGCAGCCAGTCACTATGGACTGAAGCTTTCTTT.

The chain combines TRBV5-6 with TRBJ1-4, with D hard to call. The CDR3 runs 13 residues. Trimming shortened V by 4 bases and J by 8 bases, and 12 bases separated the two germline ends. The germline V gene has CDR1 SGHDT and CDR2 YYEEEE. The CDR3 DNA is TGTGCCAGCAGCCGGGAGGCCAGGGAAAAACTGTTTTTT. It is translated as CASSREAREKLFF.

The chain couples TRBV11-2 to TRBJ2-3, with D maybe TRBD2 (6 bases). The germline CDR1 and CDR2 sequences are SGHAT and FQNNGV. There are 15 residues in the CDR3. The V end lost 0 bases, the J end lost 4 bases, and 11 bases lay between the germline ends. DNA for the CDR3: TGTGCCAGCAGCTTAGAAGACGGGAGCTCAGATACGCAGTATTTT. Protein: CASSLEDGSSDTQYF.

The chain recombines TRBV6-5 with TRBJ1-1; D gene uncertain. Germline CDR1 is MNHEY and CDR2 is SVGAGI. There are 13 residues in the CDR3. The ends were cut back, 0 bases at V and 4 bases at J, with 6 bases in the middle. The CDR3, as DNA: TGTGCCAGCAGTTACTCACGGAGCACTGAAGCTTTCTTT. This encodes CASSYSRSTEAFF.

The rearrangement uses TRBV7-9 and TRBJ1-1; D ambiguous. CDR1 is SEHNR and CDR2 is FQNEAQ in the germline V gene (reference sequence). The CDR3 covers 15 residues. Trimming left V 2 bases short and J 2 bases short, with 12 bases between. CDR3 protein: CASSLPETSNTEAFF. CDR3 nucleotides: TGTGCCAGCAGCTTACCGGAGACCTCAAACACTGAAGCTTTCTTT.